A selection of T cell receptor beta chains follows, all from one sample in a study of T cells after yellow fever vaccination. TCRdb itself ran the 5' RACE reads through MiXCR, one entry per CDR3 protein. The table shows approximately 550,000 distinct CDR3 sequences, with approximately 13% occurring only once. Sequenced here: PBMCs, sampled on the day of the yellow fever booster vaccination. All receptors derive from a man aged 25-45 years who received the YFV17D yellow fever vaccine. The CDR3 runs from the conserved cysteine through the conserved F or W.

TRBJ1-4 TRBV5-1 CASSFQAATNEKLFF
TRBJ2-1 TRBV5-1 CASSLADGGEGRREQFF
TRBJ2-2 TRBV12-3/TRBV12-4 CASRHLAGGTGELFF
TRBJ2-7 TRBV7-2 CASSLTSGRLEQYF
TRBJ2-4 TRBV18 CASSPEDTGSAKNIQYF
TRBJ2-1 TRBV6-5 CASSYSIDSSRGNEQFF
TRBJ2-1 TRBV6-5 CASSSVERALPYNEQFF
TRBJ2-5 TRBV7-2 CASSPDRTQYF
TRBJ2-5 TRBV20-1 CSARTSGRLETQYF
TRBJ1-1 TRBV27 CASSTSMNTEAFF
TRBJ2-7 TRBV19 CASSRASGLAAEQYF
TRBJ2-1 TRBV20-1 CSVPRGGNEQFF
TRBJ1-1 TRBV29-1 CSVKGNTEAFF
TRBJ2-5 TRBV11-2 CASLHGGETQYF
TRBJ2-7 TRBV6-6 CASGVGQYF
TRBJ2-5 TRBV27 CASSIIGGLETQYF
TRBJ2-7 TRBV12-3/TRBV12-4 CASSLLDTSYEQYF
TRBJ1-2 TRBV7-9 CASSQSRDRERNYGYTF
TRBJ2-7 TRBV21-1 CARVNRARAYEQYF
TRBJ2-1 TRBV12-3/TRBV12-4 CASNLAGPSYNEQFF
TRBJ2-5 TRBV5-1 CATQRTGTSGQETQYF
TRBJ2-1 TRBV9 CASSVEVGGDNEQFF